The clone carrying this T cell receptor (beta chain) has a count of ten or more. These data originate in a study of neurological immune-mediated disorders. MiXCR, applied by TCRdb to the 5' RACE reads, yields one record per CDR3 protein. The data contain 50,000 to 70,000 distinct CDR3 sequences, 3.5% to 5% of them seen just once; the ten biggest clones take up around 7%. Germline V gene data show CDR1 as SGDLS and CDR2 as YYNGEE. The CDR3 contains 11 residues. V shed 0 bases and J shed 8 bases, with 5 bases lying between them. This sequence originates from a man between 25 and 39 years old with multiple sclerosis. Sequenced sample: PBMCs. The rearrangement links TRBV9 to TRBJ1-2; no reliable D call. The CDR3 coding sequence is TGTGCCAGCAGCGTAGCGGGAGGCTACACCTTC. Its translation: CASSVAGGYTF.